This TCR beta chain stems from a study of T cells in Graves' hyperthyroidism and ophthalmopathy. The CDR3 totals 15 residues. CDR1 is SQVTM and CDR2 is ANQGSEA in the germline V gene. The V gene end was trimmed by 3 bases and the J gene end by 3 bases; junction bases not matched to a gene: 6. The authors took PBMCs from 10 ml fresh peripheral blood. Researchers amplified the TCR beta CDR3 regions from RNA transcripts. First-round RT-PCR with HTBI primers amplified the TCR CDR3 region. MiXCR was run by TCRdb on the multiplex PCR reads, yielding one entry per CDR3 protein. Among about 560,000 distinct CDR3 sequences listed, over 15% were seen once. This clonotype was observed at least ten times.

Sequenced sample: blood. This clonotype was obtained from a woman aged 18-29 years with Graves' hyperthyroidism. The chain carries TRBV29-1 and TRBJ2-1; 9 bases agree with TRBD2. This CDR3 is CSVDKTSGFYNEQFF. The CDR3 nucleotides read TGCAGCGTTGACAAGACTAGCGGATTCTACAATGAGCAGTTCTTC.